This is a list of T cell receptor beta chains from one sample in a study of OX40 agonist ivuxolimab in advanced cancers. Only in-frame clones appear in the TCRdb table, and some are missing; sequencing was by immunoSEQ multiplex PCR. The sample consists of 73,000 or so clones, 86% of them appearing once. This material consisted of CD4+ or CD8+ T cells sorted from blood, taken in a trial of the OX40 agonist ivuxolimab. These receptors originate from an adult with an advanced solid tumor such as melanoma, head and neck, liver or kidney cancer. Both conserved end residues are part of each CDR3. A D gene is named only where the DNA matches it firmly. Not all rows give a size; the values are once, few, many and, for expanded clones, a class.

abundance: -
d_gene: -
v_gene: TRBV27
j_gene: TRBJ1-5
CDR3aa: CASSPAPGVGNQPQHF
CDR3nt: TGTGCCAGCAGTCCAGCCCCAGGGGTGGGCAATCAGCCCCAGCATTTT

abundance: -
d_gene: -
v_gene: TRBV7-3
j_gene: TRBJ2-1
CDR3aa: CASSLIGAGNEQFF
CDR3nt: TGTGCCAGCAGCTTAATAGGCGCCGGTAATGAGCAGTTCTTC

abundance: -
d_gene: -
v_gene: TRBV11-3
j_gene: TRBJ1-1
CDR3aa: CASGAGTNTEAFF
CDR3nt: TGTGCCAGCGGGGCCGGGACGAACACTGAAGCTTTCTTT

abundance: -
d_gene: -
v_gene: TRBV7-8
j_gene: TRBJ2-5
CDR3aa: CASSLGGAGYQETQYF
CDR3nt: TGTGCCAGCAGCTTAGGAGGGGCAGGGTACCAAGAGACCCAGTACTTC

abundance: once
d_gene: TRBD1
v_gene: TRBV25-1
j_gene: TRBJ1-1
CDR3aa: CASRDPGQVTEAFF
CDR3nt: TGTGCCAGCCGAGATCCCGGACAGGTAACTGAAGCTTTCTTT

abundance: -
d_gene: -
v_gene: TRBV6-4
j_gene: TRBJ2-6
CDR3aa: CASSADSGANVLTF
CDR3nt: TGTGCCAGCAGTGCCGACTCTGGGGCCAACGTCCTGACTTTC

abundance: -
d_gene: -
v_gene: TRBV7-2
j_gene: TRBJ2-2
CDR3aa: CASSAYKNTGELFF
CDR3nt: TGTGCCAGCAGCGCCTATAAGAACACCGGGGAGCTGTTTTTT

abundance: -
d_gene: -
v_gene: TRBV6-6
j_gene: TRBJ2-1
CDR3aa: CASSYKGEGEQFF
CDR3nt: TGTGCCAGCAGTTACAAGGGGGAGGGTGAGCAGTTCTTC

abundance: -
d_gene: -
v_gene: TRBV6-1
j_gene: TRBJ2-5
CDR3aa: CASSSAGTQYF
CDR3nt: TGTGCCAGCAGTTCCGCCGGCACCCAGTACTTC

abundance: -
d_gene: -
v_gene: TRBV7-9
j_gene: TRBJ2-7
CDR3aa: CASSLDIGSDEQYF
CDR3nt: TGTGCCAGCAGCTTAGACATAGGGAGCGACGAGCAGTACTTC

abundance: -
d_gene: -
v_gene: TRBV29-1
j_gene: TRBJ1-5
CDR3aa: CSVDGTGQPQHF
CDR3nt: TGCAGCGTTGACGGCACAGGGCAGCCCCAGCATTTT

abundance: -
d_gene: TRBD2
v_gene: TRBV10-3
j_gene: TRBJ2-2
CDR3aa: CATAGRGTNTGELFF
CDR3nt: TGTGCCACGGCCGGGCGGGGGACGAACACCGGGGAGCTGTTTTTT

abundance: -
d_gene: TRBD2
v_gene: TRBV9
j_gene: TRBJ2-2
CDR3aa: CASGERLAGSGELFF
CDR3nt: TGTGCCAGCGGGGAAAGACTAGCGGGGTCTGGGGAGCTGTTTTTT

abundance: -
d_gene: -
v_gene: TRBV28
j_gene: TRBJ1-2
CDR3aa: CASSLLSVNYGYTF
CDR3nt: TGTGCCAGCAGTTTACTGTCAGTTAACTATGGCTACACCTTC

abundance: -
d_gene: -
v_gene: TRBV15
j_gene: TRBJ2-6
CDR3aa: CATSSQTGANVLTF
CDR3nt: TGTGCCACCAGCAGTCAAACCGGGGCCAACGTCCTGACTTTC

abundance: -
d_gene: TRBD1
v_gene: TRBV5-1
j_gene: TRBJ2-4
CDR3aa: CASSLVTGADNIQYF
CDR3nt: TGCGCCAGCAGCTTGGTGACAGGGGCCGACAACATTCAGTACTTC

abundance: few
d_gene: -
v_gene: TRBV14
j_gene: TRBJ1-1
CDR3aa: CASSQDRGTEAFF
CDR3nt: TGTGCCAGCAGCCAAGATAGGGGCACTGAAGCTTTCTTT

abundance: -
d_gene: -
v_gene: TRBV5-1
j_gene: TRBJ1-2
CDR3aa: CASSLEEGANYGYTF
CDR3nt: TGCGCCAGCAGCTTGGAGGAGGGGGCTAACTATGGCTACACCTTC

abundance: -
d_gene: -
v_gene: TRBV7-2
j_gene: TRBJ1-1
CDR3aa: CASSLESNTEAFF
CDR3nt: TGTGCCAGCAGCTTAGAGTCGAACACTGAAGCTTTCTTT

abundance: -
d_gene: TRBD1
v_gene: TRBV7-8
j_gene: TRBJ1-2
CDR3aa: CASSLGTGLGYYGYTF
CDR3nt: TGTGCCAGCAGCCTCGGGACAGGGTTGGGGTACTATGGCTACACCTTC

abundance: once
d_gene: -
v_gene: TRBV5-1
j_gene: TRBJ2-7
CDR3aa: CASSFPDSSEQYF
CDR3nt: TGCGCCAGCAGCTTCCCAGACAGCTCCGAGCAGTACTTC

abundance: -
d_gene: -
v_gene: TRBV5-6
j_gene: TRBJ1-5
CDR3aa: CASSSQQGLRNQPQHF
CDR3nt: TGTGCCAGCAGCTCCCAACAAGGCCTGCGCAATCAGCCCCAGCATTTT

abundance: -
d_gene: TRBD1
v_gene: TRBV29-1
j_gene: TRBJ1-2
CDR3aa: CSVGGGQGMSGYTF
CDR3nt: TGCAGCGTGGGAGGGGGACAGGGGATGAGCGGCTACACCTTC

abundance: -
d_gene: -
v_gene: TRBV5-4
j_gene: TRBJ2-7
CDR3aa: CASSQVDGPKYEQYF
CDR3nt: TGTGCCAGCAGTCAGGTTGACGGACCTAAATACGAGCAGTACTTC

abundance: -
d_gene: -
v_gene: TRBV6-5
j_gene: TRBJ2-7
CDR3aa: CASRRGQASYEQYF
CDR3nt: TGTGCCAGCAGGCGGGGGCAGGCCTCCTACGAGCAGTACTTC

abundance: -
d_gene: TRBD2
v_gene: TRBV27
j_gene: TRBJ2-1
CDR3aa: CASRTSSPYNEQFF
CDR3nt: TGTGCCAGCCGGACTAGCTCCCCCTACAATGAGCAGTTCTTC

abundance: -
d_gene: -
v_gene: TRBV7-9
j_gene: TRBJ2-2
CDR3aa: CASTPLGGNTGELFF
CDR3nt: TGTGCCAGCACTCCCCTGGGGGGAAACACCGGGGAGCTGTTTTTT

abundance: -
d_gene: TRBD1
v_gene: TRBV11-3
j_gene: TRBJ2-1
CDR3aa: CASSLIGAGTGGLDEQFF
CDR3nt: TGTGCCAGCAGCTTAATAGGGGCCGGGACAGGGGGCTTGGATGAGCAGTTCTTC

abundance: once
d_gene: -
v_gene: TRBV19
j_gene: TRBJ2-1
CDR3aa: CASTRGLYNEQFF
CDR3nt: TGTGCCAGTACCCGGGGGCTGTACAATGAGCAGTTCTTC

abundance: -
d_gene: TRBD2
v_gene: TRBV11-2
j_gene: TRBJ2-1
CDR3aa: CASSTERGFNEQFF
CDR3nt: TGTGCCAGCAGCACCGAGCGGGGGTTCAATGAGCAGTTCTTC

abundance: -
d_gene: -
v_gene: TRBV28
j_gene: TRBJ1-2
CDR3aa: CASTWASYGYTF
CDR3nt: TGTGCCAGCACCTGGGCCTCCTATGGCTACACCTTC

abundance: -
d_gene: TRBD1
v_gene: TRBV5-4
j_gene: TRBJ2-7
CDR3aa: CASSLNRGSSYEQYF
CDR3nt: TGTGCCAGCAGCTTGAACAGGGGGAGCTCCTACGAGCAGTACTTC

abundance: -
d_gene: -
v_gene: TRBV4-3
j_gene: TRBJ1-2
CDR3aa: CASSQDRGYGYTF
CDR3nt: TGCGCCAGCAGCCAAGATAGGGGGTACGGCTACACCTTC

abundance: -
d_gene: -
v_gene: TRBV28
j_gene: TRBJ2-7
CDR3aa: CASSLSLTPTPTYEQYF
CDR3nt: TGTGCCAGCAGTTTATCTCTGACTCCCACCCCTACTTACGAGCAGTACTTC

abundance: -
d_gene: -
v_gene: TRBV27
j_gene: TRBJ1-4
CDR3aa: CASSLLAATNEKLFF
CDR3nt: TGTGCCAGCAGCCTCCTTGCAGCAACTAATGAAAAACTGTTTTTT

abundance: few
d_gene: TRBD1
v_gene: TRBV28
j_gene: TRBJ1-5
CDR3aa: CASSPGTGGSSNQPQHF
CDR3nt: TGTGCCAGCAGTCCCGGGACAGGGGGAAGTAGCAATCAGCCCCAGCATTTT

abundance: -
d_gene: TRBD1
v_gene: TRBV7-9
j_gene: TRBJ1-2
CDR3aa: CASSRTGGVDGYTF
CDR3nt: TGTGCCAGCAGCCGAACAGGGGGCGTGGATGGCTACACCTTC

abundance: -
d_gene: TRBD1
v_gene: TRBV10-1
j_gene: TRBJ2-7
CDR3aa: CASSNGQGYEQYF
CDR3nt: TGCGCCAGCAGTAACGGACAGGGCTACGAGCAGTACTTC

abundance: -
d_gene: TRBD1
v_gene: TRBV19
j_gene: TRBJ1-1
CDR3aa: CASSKGDRAPEAFF
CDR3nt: TGTGCCAGTAGTAAAGGGGACAGGGCTCCTGAAGCTTTCTTT

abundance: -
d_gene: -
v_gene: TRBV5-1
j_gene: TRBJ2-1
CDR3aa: CASSSQANYEQFF
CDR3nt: TGCGCCAGCAGCTCCCAGGCCAACTATGAGCAGTTCTTC

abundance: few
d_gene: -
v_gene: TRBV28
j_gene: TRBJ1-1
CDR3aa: CATFDKNTEAFF
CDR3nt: TGTGCCACCTTCGACAAGAACACTGAAGCTTTCTTT

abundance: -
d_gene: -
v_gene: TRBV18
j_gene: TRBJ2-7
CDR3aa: CASSEMSSYEQYF
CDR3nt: TGTGCCAGCTCCGAAATGAGCTCCTACGAGCAGTACTTC